The next 25 T cell receptor beta chains were all read from a single sample in a study of T cell changes during pregnancy in multiple sclerosis. TCRdb keeps only in-frame clones here, not all; method: immunoSEQ multiplex PCR. The sample records about 38,000 clones, about 91% being singletons. The sequencing used CD8+ T cells from peripheral blood mononuclear cells, collected after pregnancy. The receptors were sampled from a female donor with multiple sclerosis, enrolled in a pregnancy study.

This clone is medium-sized (0.01 to 0.1%). The V gene is TRBV28, the J gene TRBJ2-3; 9 bases map to TRBD2. The CDR3 covers 15 residues. J lost 2 bases, V lost 2 bases, and 2 bases had no gene match. Germline values: CDR1 MDHEN, CDR2 SYDVKM. The CDR3 DNA reads TGTGCCAGCAGTTTAGCGGGAGGGCACACAGATACGCAGTATTTT. It codes for CASSLAGGHTDTQYF.

The chain carries TRBV27 and TRBJ2-2, with a tentative D call TRBD2 (5 bases). V lost 3 bases and J lost 4, with 6 bases in between. In germline, CDR1 is MNHEY, CDR2 SMNVEV (reference sequence). The CDR3 runs to 13 residues. CDR3 DNA sequence: TGTGCCAGCAGTTTCGCGGGCACCGGGGAGCTGTTTTTT. It encodes CASSFAGTGELFF.

The V and J genes are TRBV9 and TRBJ2-3; D might be TRBD2 (7 bases). There are 16 residues in the CDR3. Trimming pared 5 bases from V and 2 bases from J, leaving 18 bases between. The germline CDR1 and CDR2 sequences are SGDLS and YYNGEE. The CDR3 DNA follows: TGTGCCAGCAGTGGCTTTGCGGGGGCCCTCACAGATACGCAGTATTTT. It specifies CASSGFAGALTDTQYF.

The chain joins TRBV7-3 to TRBJ2-3; D not certain. CDR1 is SGHTA, CDR2 FQGTGA, per germline. CDR3 length equals 16 residues. Trimming cost V 1 base and J 2 bases, with 13 bases left between them. In DNA form, the CDR3 reads TGTGCCAGCAGCTTAAGGCCCTTAAAAGACACAGATACGCAGTATTTT. Protein sequence: CASSLRPLKDTDTQYF.

CDR3 sequence reads: CASSLGQGYQPQHF. The DNA of the CDR3 is TGTGCCAGCAGTTTAGGACAGGGGTATCAGCCCCAGCATTTT. This chain links TRBV27 with TRBJ1-5, with 9 nucleotides matching TRBD1. The CDR3 length is 14 residues. CDR1 and CDR2 (germline): MNHEY, SMNVEV (reference sequence). With 2 bases clipped from V and 5 bases from J, the junction kept 1 base outside the gene matches.

The V gene is TRBV7-6, the J gene TRBJ2-3; TRBD2 matches 12 bases. Germline CDR1 SGHVS, CDR2 FNYEAQ. V lost 1 base, J lost 8 bases, and 16 bases stayed unmatched. The CDR3 is made up of 19 amino acids. CDR3 sequence: CASSLVDETLAGGQGTQYF. CDR3 DNA: TGTGCCAGCAGCTTAGTGGATGAGACACTAGCGGGAGGTCAGGGTACGCAGTATTTT. The full variable domain, with the rest looked up from reference TRBV7-6 and TRBJ2-3, is GAGVSQSPRYKVTKRGQDVALRCDPISGHVSLYWYRQALGQGPEFLTYFNYEAQQDKSGLPNDRFSAERPEGSISTLTIQRTEQRDSAMYRCASSLVDETLAGGQGTQYFGPGTRLTVL.

The rearrangement uses TRBV5-4 and TRBJ2-7; 9 bases map to TRBD2. Germline CDR1 is SGHNT and CDR2 is YYREEE (reference sequence). The CDR3 is 15 amino acids. The junction had 9 bases not matched to a gene; V was cut back by 2 bases and J by 6 bases. The CDR3 DNA is TGTGCCAGCAGCTTCATTAGCGGGGGACCTGTCGAGCAGTACTTC. This translates into CASSFISGGPVEQYF.

The rearrangement uses TRBV28 and TRBJ1-2, with a possible D match to TRBD1 (6 bases). This CDR3 is 14 amino acids long. V was pared by 3 bases and J by 1 base, with 9 bases between. Germline CDR1 is MDHEN and CDR2 is SYDVKM. The CDR3 loop is CASSFPGDNYGYTF. The CDR3 DNA sequence: TGTGCCAGCAGTTTCCCAGGGGATAACTATGGCTACACCTTC.

This rearrangement joins TRBV1 to TRBJ2-5; the tabulated D call, TRBD2, remains unverified against the DNA. TRBV1 is designated a pseudogene. The CDR3 extends over 14 amino acids. The CDR3, as DNA: TGCACCAGCAGCCAGCGGGAGGGCCAAGAGACCCAGTACTTC. It translates to CTSSQREGQETQYF.

V gene TRBV6-6 combines with J gene TRBJ2-7; TRBD2 matches 8 bases. The germline CDR1 and CDR2 sequences are MNHNY and SVGAGI (reference sequence). Trimming cost V 6 bases and J 3 bases; bases outside gene matches: 7. CDR3 length equals 14 residues. The CDR3 loop reads CASSKLAVYYEQYF. The CDR3 DNA is TGTGCCAGCAGCAAACTAGCGGTATACTACGAGCAGTACTTC.

The chain recombines TRBV7-7 with TRBJ2-5; a possible D gene is TRBD1 (6 bases). This CDR3 spans 13 amino acids. Trimming took off 4 bases at V and 2 bases at J, with 8 bases between the two ends. Germline V lookup: CDR1 SSHAT, CDR2 FNYEAQ (reference sequence). The CDR3 reads CASSWTVQETQYF. Here the CDR3 DNA reads TGTGCCAGCAGCTGGACAGTACAAGAGACCCAGTACTTC.

This clone was recorded only once. The chain links TRBV30 to TRBJ2-6; D not certain. CDR3 length: 15 amino acids. The V end lost 1 base, the J end lost 1 base, and 8 bases lay between the germline ends. The germline V gene has CDR1 GTSNPN and CDR2 SVGIG (reference sequence). Here the CDR3 reads CAWSEEFSGANVLTF. CDR3 nucleotide sequence: TGTGCCTGGAGTGAAGAGTTTTCTGGGGCCAACGTCCTGACTTTC.

The rearrangement links TRBV9 to TRBJ2-2; 11 nucleotides agree with TRBD2. CDR1 SGDLS and CDR2 YYNGEE come from the germline V gene. V lost 2 bases to trimming and J lost 7 bases; unmatched junction nucleotides: 10. This CDR3 has 17 amino acids. CDR3 loop: CASSVSTSGRSIGELFF. As DNA, the CDR3 is TGTGCCAGCAGCGTCTCTACTAGCGGGAGATCGATCGGGGAGCTGTTTTTT.

J is TRBJ2-5 and V is TRBV27; 7 bases agree with TRBD2. The ends lost 5 bases at V and 4 bases at J; junction bases unmatched: 7. CDR3 length: 14 amino acids. CDR1 and CDR2 from the germline V gene are MNHEY and SMNVEV (reference sequence). The CDR3 reads CASSVLGGGETQYF. The DNA for the CDR3 is TGTGCCAGCAGTGTTCTGGGGGGGGGAGAGACCCAGTACTTC.

This rearrangement joins TRBV2 to TRBJ2-7; 10 bases map to TRBD1. Germline CDR1 and CDR2: SNHLY and FYNNEI. The trim removed 8 bases at V and 5 bases at J, leaving 6 bases unmatched. The length of the CDR3 is 13 residues. The CDR3 protein is CASSLTGGHEQYF. For the CDR3, the DNA is TGTGCCAGCTCGCTGACAGGGGGCCACGAGCAGTACTTC.

The chain carries TRBV6-4 and TRBJ2-1, with a possible D match to TRBD1 (5 bases). Germline values: CDR1 MRHNA, CDR2 SNTAGT. The CDR3 is made up of 14 amino acids. V dropped 4 bases and J dropped 8 bases, with 15 bases sitting between them. CDR3 loop: CASSARQGIHEQFF. CDR3 coding DNA: TGTGCCAGCAGTGCTCGGCAGGGAATACATGAGCAGTTCTTC.

This clone is classed as medium-sized (0.01 to 0.1%). The rearrangement joins TRBV6-4 to TRBJ2-2; D gene unclear. The CDR3 runs to 13 residues. Trimming shortened V by 4 bases and J by 3 bases, and 6 bases separated the two germline ends. Germline loops: CDR1 MRHNA, CDR2 SNTAGT. The CDR3 DNA reads as TGTGCCAGCAGTGCTCAGGACACCGGGGAGCTGTTTTTT. Protein: CASSAQDTGELFF.

The chain uses TRBV27 and TRBJ1-5, with D perhaps matching TRBD1 (5 bases). This CDR3 spans 15 amino acids. Trimming removed 0 bases from V and 3 bases from J, with 9 bases in between. Looked up from germline, CDR1 is MNHEY and CDR2 is SMNVEV (reference sequence). The CDR3: CASSLSPGSNQPQHF. In nucleotides, the CDR3 is TGTGCCAGCAGTTTATCGCCAGGGTCCAATCAGCCCCAGCATTTT.

The chain uses TRBV2 and TRBJ2-3; 9 bases align to TRBD1. The CDR3 runs 16 residues. Per the germline V gene, CDR1 is SNHLY and CDR2 is FYNNEI. The trim removed 4 bases at V and 0 bases at J, leaving 5 bases unmatched. Written as DNA, the CDR3 is TGTGCCAGCAGTGTTCGGGACAGGGCTAGCACAGATACGCAGTATTTT. Residues: CASSVRDRASTDTQYF.

V is TRBV6-5 and J is TRBJ1-1; 9 bases match TRBD1. The CDR3 runs 15 residues. With V trimmed by 4 bases and J by 4 bases, 7 bases remained unmatched. The germline V gene has CDR1 MNHEY and CDR2 SVGAGI. CDR3 coding DNA: TGTGCCAGCAGTTCCGGGACAGGGATTATCACTGAAGCTTTCTTT. It codes for CASSSGTGIITEAFF.

The rearrangement uses TRBV10-3 and TRBJ2-5, with D possibly TRBD2 on 5 matching bases. Trimming shortened V by 4 bases and J by 5 bases, and 14 bases separated the two germline ends. The germline V gene encodes CDR1 ENHRY and CDR2 SYGVKD. This CDR3 region has 14 residues. CDR3 sequence: CAISVASTGETQYF. The CDR3 DNA reads TGTGCCATCAGTGTCGCCTCGACGGGGGAGACCCAGTACTTC.

The V gene is TRBV4-1, the J gene TRBJ2-1; D is perhaps TRBD2 (6 bases). CDR1 is MGHRA and CDR2 is YSYEKL in the germline V gene. The CDR3 extends over 18 amino acids. The V end lost 1 base, the J end lost 3 bases, and 19 bases lay between the germline ends. CDR3 region: CASSQVADAGLVYNEQFF. The CDR3, as DNA: TGCGCCAGCAGCCAAGTCGCGGACGCGGGACTCGTCTACAATGAGCAGTTCTTC.

J is TRBJ1-2 and V is TRBV9; 7 positions match TRBD1. Germline lookup yields CDR1 SGDLS and CDR2 YYNGEE. V trimming: 5 bases; J trimming: 6 bases; junction bases outside the gene matches: 4. The CDR3 is made up of 12 amino acids. DNA of the CDR3: TGTGCCAGCAGTGACAGGGTTGATGGCTACACCTTC. This translates into CASSDRVDGYTF.

The chain is built from TRBV7-9 and TRBJ1-2; maybe TRBD1 (5 bases). The CDR3 length is 16 residues. V was trimmed by 3 bases and J by 4 bases, leaving 18 bases between them. The germline V gene has CDR1 SEHNR and CDR2 FQNEAQ (reference sequence). DNA of the CDR3: TGTGCCAGCAGCTTCCCCCCCGGGGGTGAAGTCTATGGCTACACCTTC. This encodes CASSFPPGGEVYGYTF.

The chain is built from TRBV7-9 and TRBJ2-1, with D possibly matching TRBD2 (6 bases). CDR1 is SEHNR, CDR2 FQNEAQ, per germline (reference sequence). The CDR3 contains 13 residues. The V end was cut by 1 base, the J end by 8 bases, with 9 bases between. This CDR3 reads CASSLVWGDEQFF. In DNA form, the CDR3 reads TGTGCCAGCAGCTTAGTGTGGGGGGATGAGCAGTTCTTC. The whole variable domain, remainder taken from reference TRBV7-9 and TRBJ2-1, is DTGVSQNPRHKITKRGQNVTFRCDPISEHNRLYWYRQTLGQGPEFLTYFQNEAQLEKSRLLSDRFSAERPKGSFSTLEIQRTEQGDSAMYLCASSLVWGDEQFFGPGTRLTVL.